This T cell receptor beta chain was captured in a study of cytomegalovirus exposure and HLA in healthy donors. This clone showed up just a few times. Its antigen remains unidentified. Per the germline V gene, CDR1 is SGHNT and CDR2 is YENEEA. CDR3 length: 18 residues. The V and J ends lost 1 base and 3 bases, in that order; junction bases with no gene match: 7. The PCR used 60 Vbeta and 13 Jbeta primers. Generated by immunoSEQ multiplex PCR, the TCRdb table keeps only in-frame clones and is missing some. The data show approximately 220,000 clones, with roughly 85% seen just once and around 2% held by the top ten. Study findings and constraints: Analyses of presence and absence presupposed an approximately uniform sequencing depth across donors. As a later analysis showed, several of the most significant clusters appeared to be linked to common viral pathogens. Some V segments, including TRBV6-2 and TRBV6-3, were excluded as indistinguishable.

Sequences were obtained from PBMCs. The clonotype comes from a man aged 18 to 35 in good health and CMV-seronegative. This rearrangement joins TRBV11-3 to TRBJ2-1; 12 nucleotides line up with TRBD2. The CDR3 coding sequence is TGTGCCAGCAGCTTAGGCCAAACTAGCGGGGGGCTCTACAATGAGCAGTTCTTC. It codes for CASSLGQTSGGLYNEQFF.